This T cell receptor (beta chain) was sequenced in a study of blood T cell repertoires in COVID-19 (dated by TCRdb to 2019 to 2021). The study in broad terms: Samples covering the acute and convalescent phases of COVID-19 were provided by collaborators in the United States, Italy and Spain. Sample metadata almost always included a de-identified subject ID, COVID-19 status, age in years and sex. The material from the prospective study consisted of cDNA or gDNA derived from T cells, B-cell-depleted T cells, or PBMCs. Samples came from the ongoing ImmuneRACE study (first 160 participants) plus 1,254 subjects from 6 global collaborators. Where available, HLA class I and class II types were obtained from metadata supplied by the sample provider rather than from assay-based typing. Subjects who had been exposed to COVID-19, were actively infected with it, or had recovered from it provided the deeply sampled blood TCRbeta repertoires that made up the dataset. The repertoires were released in a freely available public database meant as a resource for research on the immune response to SARS-CoV-2.

TCRbeta CDR3 regions were amplified from genomic DNA using the immunoSEQ Assay, a bias-controlled multiplex PCR. In the source study's methods: Within the assay, amplification of reference gene primers was used to estimate how many nucleated cells each sample contained. To quantify the absolute abundance of each unique TCRbeta CDR3 rearrangement, sequence reads were collapsed and filtered. For each sample, productive Simpson clonality was calculated as the square root of Simpson's diversity index across productive rearrangements. Sourced from immuneACCESS, this table was stored by TCRdb with only in-frame sequences that have V and J called. A share of the clones is absent; for the studies checked, an unresolved V gene accounts for under half, and the remainder has no known explanation. From that table come the V and J calls and clone size; the DNA was used to work out D and trimming. Present in this sample are 35,000 to 50,000 clones, about 82% of which were seen just once. More than 8% of the sample comes from the top ten.

Summary of the overall study and its limitations: How much clinical and demographic metadata was included differed by source and by participant, and the metadata was provided uncurated.

Comment on this clone: No cognate antigen has been identified for it. There are no base qualities to consult, and no much larger clone falls within one base.

Collaborating institutions collected whole blood in K2EDTA tubes following their own protocols. For TCRbeta analysis, collaborator samples were shipped as frozen whole blood, as isolated PBMCs, or as DNA extracted from either sample type. The CDR3 starts with the cysteine, ends with the phenylalanine, and has 13 residues. Only the CDR3 part of the read is kept: 39 bases, read in frame from the first base. The V and J ends are trimmed by 8 bases and 4 bases, leaving 11 bases between them. The receptor was derived from a man in his sixties in a cohort sampled during active COVID-19. The V and J segments used are TRBV12-3 or TRBV12-4 and TRBJ2-2, and possibly TRBD1, on 5 matching bases. Input material: peripheral blood. The DNA reads as follows: TGTGCCAGCGGTCGACAGAGCACCGGGGAGCTGTTTTTT. This translates into CASGRQSTGELFF.